This paragraph covers one T cell receptor (beta chain) sequence. Only in-frame clones appear in the TCRdb table, and some are missing; sequencing was by immunoSEQ multiplex PCR. The sample holds about 160,000 clones, more than 85% seen once. The data stem from a study of control samples from healthy donors and cancer patients. V lost 0 bases and J lost 4, with 11 bases in between. The CDR3 is 14 amino acids. CDR1 and CDR2 from the germline V gene are SGDLS and YYNGEE. The chain has TRBV9 and TRBJ2-7; no clear D gene. Sequencing was carried out using blood. The source is a woman in her thirties in good health. DNA for the CDR3: TGTGCCAGCAGCGTAGATCGGCACCCGTACGAGCAGTACTTC. This gives the protein CASSVDRHPYEQYF.